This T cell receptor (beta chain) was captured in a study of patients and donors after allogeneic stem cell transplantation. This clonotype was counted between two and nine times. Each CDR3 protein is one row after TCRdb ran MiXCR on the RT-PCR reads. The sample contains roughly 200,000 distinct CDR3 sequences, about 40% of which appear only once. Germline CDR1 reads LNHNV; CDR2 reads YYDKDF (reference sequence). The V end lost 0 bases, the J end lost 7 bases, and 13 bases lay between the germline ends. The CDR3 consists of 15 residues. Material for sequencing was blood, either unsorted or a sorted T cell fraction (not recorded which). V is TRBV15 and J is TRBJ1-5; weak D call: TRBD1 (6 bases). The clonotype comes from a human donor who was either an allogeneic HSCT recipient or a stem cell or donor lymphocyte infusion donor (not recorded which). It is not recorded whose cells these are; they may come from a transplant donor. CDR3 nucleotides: TGTGCCACCAGCAGAGATCAGGGGCAGGCCCAGCCCCAGCATTTT. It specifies CATSRDQGQAQPQHF. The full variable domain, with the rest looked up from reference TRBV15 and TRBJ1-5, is DAMVIQNPRYQVTQFGKPVTLSCSQTLNHNVMYWYQQKSSQAPKLLFHYYDKDFNNEADTPDNFQSRRPNTSFCFLDIRSPGLGDTAMYLCATSRDQGQAQPQHFGDGTRLSIL.